This T cell receptor (beta chain) appears in the sequencing data of a study of blood T cell repertoires in COVID-19. Turning to the study itself: Samples came from the United States, Italy and Spain, spanning acute and convalescent COVID-19.

Germline CDR1 reads LGHNA; CDR2 reads YNFKEQ. The V end was cut by 0 bases, the J end by 3 bases, with 9 bases between. CDR3 length equals 14 residues. Under the authors' procedure: By means of reference gene primer amplification, nucleated cell counts were estimated. Profiled with immunoSEQ multiplex PCR; TCRdb holds only in-frame clones, not every one. The V and J calls and clone size come from that table; D and trimming were worked out from the DNA. The table records around 260,000 clones, approximately 92% of them present only once. What the recovered Cohort 3 donors had was two negative PCRs, clearance, or symptom resolution.

The sequence came from a woman aged 25 to 39 who had recovered from COVID-19. This rearrangement joins TRBV4-2 to TRBJ2-7; tentative D call: TRBD2 (5 bases). The sequenced material came from PBMCs or T cells enriched from blood (not recorded which). This CDR3 reads CASSQDLEGYEQYF. CDR3 in DNA: TGTGCCAGCAGCCAAGATCTTGAGGGCTACGAGCAGTACTTC.